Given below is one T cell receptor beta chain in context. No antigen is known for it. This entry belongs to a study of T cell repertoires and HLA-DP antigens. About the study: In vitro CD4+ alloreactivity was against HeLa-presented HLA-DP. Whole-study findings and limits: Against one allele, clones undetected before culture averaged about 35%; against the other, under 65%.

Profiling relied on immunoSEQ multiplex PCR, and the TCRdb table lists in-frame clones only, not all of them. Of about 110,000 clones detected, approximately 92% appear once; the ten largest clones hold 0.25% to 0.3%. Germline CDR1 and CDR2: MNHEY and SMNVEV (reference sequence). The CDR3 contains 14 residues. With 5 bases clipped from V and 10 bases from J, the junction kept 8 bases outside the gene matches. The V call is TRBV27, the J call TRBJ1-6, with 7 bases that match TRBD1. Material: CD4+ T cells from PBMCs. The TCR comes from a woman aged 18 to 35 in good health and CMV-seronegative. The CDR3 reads CASSPRQGWSPLHF. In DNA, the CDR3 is TGTGCCAGCAGTCCGCGACAGGGTTGGTCACCCCTCCACTTT.